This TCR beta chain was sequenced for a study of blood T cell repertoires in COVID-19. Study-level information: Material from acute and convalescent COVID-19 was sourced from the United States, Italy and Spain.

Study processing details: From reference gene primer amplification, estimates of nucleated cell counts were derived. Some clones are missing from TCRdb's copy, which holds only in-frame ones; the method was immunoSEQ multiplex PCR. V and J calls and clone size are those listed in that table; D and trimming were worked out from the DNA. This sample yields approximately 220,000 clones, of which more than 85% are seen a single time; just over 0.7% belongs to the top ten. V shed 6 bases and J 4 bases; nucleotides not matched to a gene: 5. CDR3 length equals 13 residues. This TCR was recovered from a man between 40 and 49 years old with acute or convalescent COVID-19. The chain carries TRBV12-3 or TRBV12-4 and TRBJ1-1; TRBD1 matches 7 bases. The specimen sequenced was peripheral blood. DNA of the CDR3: TGTGCCAGCAGACGACAGGGTTCCACTGAAGCTTTCTTT. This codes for CASRRQGSTEAFF.